The subject of this entry is one TCR beta chain. Its antigen is undetermined. Primers used in a second PCR of about 7 to 12 cycles were a sample-barcoded 5' primer and a J-beta primer mix. Each sample provided no less than 2.5 million CDR3-containing paired-end reads. TCRdb ran MiXCR on the 5' RACE reads and lists one entry per CDR3 protein. The sample includes almost 1 million distinct CDR3 sequences, roughly 51% of them seen just once. These data originate in a study of blood T cells in healthy people across ages. The overall study: Per two T cells, template switching captured roughly one barcoded beta molecule. Study-level points and caveats: Correlation between TCR beta diversity and naive T cell percentage was strong.

The sample, about 9.7 milliliters of peripheral blood, was drawn from each donor. This CDR3 region has 16 residues. Germline assignment: CDR1 MDHEN and CDR2 SYDVKM. Trimming took off 3 bases at V and 2 bases at J, with 15 bases between the two ends. This clonotype was sampled from a woman aged 55 to 70 in good health. The sample was blood. This chain joins TRBV28 and TRBJ2-3, with D perhaps matching TRBD1 (6 bases). This CDR3 is CASSFSWTDPTDTQYF. Here the CDR3 DNA reads TGTGCCAGCAGTTTTTCTTGGACAGACCCCACAGATACGCAGTATTTT.